This entry lists 25 T cell receptor beta chains sequenced from one sample in a study of OX40 agonist ivuxolimab in advanced cancers. Using immunoSEQ multiplex PCR, the repertoire was profiled, and TCRdb retains in-frame clones only, with some absent. In the table there are roughly 75,000 clones, over 70% of which are singletons. The sequenced sample was CD4+ or CD8+ T cells sorted from blood, obtained in a trial of the OX40 agonist ivuxolimab. The receptors were gathered from an adult with an advanced solid tumor such as melanoma, head and neck, liver or kidney cancer.

The chain is built from TRBV9 and TRBJ1-2, with 7 bases identical to TRBD1. Unmatched junction bases numbered 9, after V lost 0 bases and J lost 4 bases. Germline V gives CDR1 SGDLS, CDR2 YYNGEE. The CDR3 is made up of 16 amino acids. The CDR3 DNA follows: TGTGCCAGCAGCGTAGGTGGGGACAGAAGAATCTATGGCTACACCTTC. Its translation: CASSVGGDRRIYGYTF. Complete variable domain (other parts from reference TRBV9 and TRBJ1-2): DSGVTQTPKHLITATGQRVTLRCSPRSGDLSVYWYQQSLDQGLQFLIQYYNGEERAKGNILERFSAQQFPDLHSELNLSSLELGDSALYFCASSVGGDRRIYGYTFGSGTRLTVV.

This chain uses TRBV2 with TRBJ2-4; 10 nucleotides agree with TRBD1. This CDR3 has 14 amino acids. Trimming at V came to 9 bases and at J to 3 bases, leaving 5 bases not matched to a gene. Germline-derived CDR1 and CDR2 are SNHLY and FYNNEI. The CDR3 is CASADRGGKNIQYF. The CDR3 DNA sequence: TGTGCCAGTGCGGACAGGGGGGGCAAAAACATTCAGTACTTC.

J is TRBJ1-5 and V is TRBV19; 7 positions match TRBD1. V shed 4 bases, J shed 0 bases, and the junction held 9 bases outside the gene matches. CDR1 is LNHDA, CDR2 SQIVND, per germline (reference sequence). This CDR3 comprises 17 residues. This CDR3 is CASSTGTAYYSNQPQHF. DNA of the CDR3: TGTGCCAGTAGTACTGGGACAGCATATTATAGCAATCAGCCCCAGCATTTT.

This clone was detected only a few times. The chain links TRBV25-1 to TRBJ2-5; TRBD2 is a possible D gene (7 bases). Germline-derived CDR1 and CDR2 are MGHDK and SYGVNS. The CDR3 is 15 residues long. The V end was cut by 0 bases, the J end by 4 bases, with 12 bases between. Written as DNA, the CDR3 is TGTGCCAGCAGTGAATATAGGGGGGGCAGAGAGACCCAGTACTTC. Translated: CASSEYRGGRETQYF.

The chain recombines TRBV19 with TRBJ1-2; TRBD1 matches 10 bases. CDR3 size: 16 residues. Germline V gene data show CDR1 as LNHDA and CDR2 as SQIVND (reference sequence). J lost 4 bases, V lost 7 bases, and 12 bases had no gene match. The CDR3 sequence: CASKGTGDSTGYGYTF. The CDR3 DNA sequence: TGTGCCAGTAAGGGGACAGGGGACTCTACGGGCTATGGCTACACCTTC.

V is TRBV5-4 and J is TRBJ2-5; TRBD2 matches at 8 bases. Germline assignment: CDR1 SGHNT and CDR2 YYREEE (reference sequence). This CDR3 has 15 amino acids. V was pared by 1 base and J by 4 bases, with 6 bases of the junction left unmatched. For the CDR3, the DNA is TGTGCCAGCAGCTTGCGGACGGGGGGGCCAGAGACCCAGTACTTC. It encodes CASSLRTGGPETQYF.

J is TRBJ2-5 and V is TRBV5-1; 8 nucleotides match TRBD2. Germline CDR1 reads SGHRS; CDR2 reads YFSETQ. Trimming took 1 base from V and 2 from J; bases not matched to a gene: 4. This CDR3 has 15 amino acids. For the CDR3, the DNA is TGCGCCAGCAGCTTGAGGGCTAGCGGGCAAGAGACCCAGTACTTC. This codes for CASSLRASGQETQYF.

This clone was seen a single time. The chain uses TRBV30 and TRBJ1-2; no clear D gene. There are 14 residues in the CDR3. V was shortened by 4 bases and J by 0 bases, with 12 bases between the two germline ends. The germline gives CDR1 GTSNPN, CDR2 SVGIG (reference sequence). The CDR3 DNA follows: TGTGCCTGGATCCAGAGTTCTACTAACTATGGCTACACCTTC. It translates to CAWIQSSTNYGYTF.

The chain carries TRBV21-1 and TRBJ2-3; TRBD2 reflects the table's D call only, with no check against the DNA. TRBV21-1 is an annotated pseudogene. The CDR3 totals 19 residues. CDR3 residues: CASSKGLAGVFPSTDTQYF. The CDR3 DNA reads as TGTGCCAGCAGCAAGGGACTAGCGGGAGTTTTTCCTAGCACAGATACGCAGTATTTT.

This clone has only a few counts. The chain carries TRBV7-2 and TRBJ1-4; D uncertain. Trimming removed 5 bases from V and 7 bases from J, with 5 bases in between. Germline V CDR1 and CDR2: SGHTA, FQGNSA. The CDR3 is 11 residues long. CDR3 bases: TGTGCCAGCAGCGGAGGTGAAAAACTGTTTTTT. Its translation is CASSGGEKLFF.

This chain links TRBV2 with TRBJ1-5, with 9 nucleotides matching TRBD1. CDR1 is SNHLY and CDR2 is FYNNEI in the germline V gene. The CDR3 spans 16 residues. V lost 6 bases and J lost 1; bases outside the gene matches: 7. The CDR3 loop is CASRTGQGKSNQPQHF. The CDR3 region has the DNA TGTGCCAGCAGGACCGGACAGGGGAAAAGCAATCAGCCCCAGCATTTT.

The V gene is TRBV18, the J gene TRBJ2-7; D is possibly TRBD1 (5 bases). The V gene's germline CDR1 is KGHSH and CDR2 LQKENI. Trimming removed 2 bases from V and 2 bases from J, with 10 bases in between. The CDR3 runs to 14 residues. As DNA, the CDR3 is TGTGCCAGCTCACCAAGCGAAGGGGCCTACGAGCAGTACTTC. Encoded protein: CASSPSEGAYEQYF.

This CDR3 is CASSLAPSGANEQFF. Here the CDR3 DNA reads TGCGCCAGCAGCTTGGCACCTAGCGGGGCAAATGAGCAGTTCTTC. The J gene is TRBJ2-1, the V gene TRBV5-1; 9 positions agree with TRBD2. J gave up 7 bases and V 0 bases, and 5 bases lay outside the gene matches. Germline V gene lookup returns CDR1 SGHRS and CDR2 YFSETQ. The CDR3 is 15 amino acids.

In DNA form, the CDR3 reads TGTGCCAGCAGCTTGTTCCAAGAGACCCAGTACTTC. This codes for CASSLFQETQYF. The rearrangement links TRBV11-3 to TRBJ2-5, with D hard to call. CDR1 SGHNT and CDR2 YENEEA come from the germline V gene. Trimming left V 3 bases short and J 1 base short, with 3 bases between. The CDR3 runs to 12 residues.

The V call is TRBV6-6, the J call TRBJ1-4; no firm D call. Trimming took off 5 bases at V and 1 base at J, with 11 bases between the two ends. The CDR3 sequence is 15 residues long. CDR1 MNHNY and CDR2 SVGAGI come from the germline V gene (reference sequence). CDR3 nucleotides: TGTGCCAGCAGTAGCATGGCATTAACTAATGAAAAACTGTTTTTT. Its translation is CASSSMALTNEKLFF.

This sequence joins TRBV7-8 and TRBJ2-3; D is perhaps TRBD2 (6 bases). With 5 bases removed from V and 4 bases from J, the gap between germline ends came to 16 bases. Germline V CDR1 and CDR2: SGHVS, FQNEAQ. The CDR3 loop spans 15 amino acids. The CDR3 reads CASSQRAQNPDTQYF. As DNA, the CDR3 is TGTGCCAGCAGCCAGCGGGCCCAAAACCCAGATACGCAGTATTTT.

Comments on this clone: This same CDR3 is encoded by further DNA sequences in the sample. The chain links TRBV15 to TRBJ2-1; 9 bases are a match to TRBD2. The CDR3 sequence is 15 residues long. With 3 bases clipped from V and 10 bases from J, the junction kept 10 bases outside the gene matches. CDR1 LNHNV and CDR2 YYDKDF come from the germline V gene (reference sequence). CDR3 DNA sequence: TGTGCCACCAGCAGGGAGAGCGGGGGGTTGACAGAGCAGTTCTTC. It translates to CATSRESGGLTEQFF.

This clone appeared a single time. The V and J genes are TRBV5-8 and TRBJ1-4; 10 bases are a match to TRBD1. Germline V CDR1 and CDR2: SGHTS, YDEGEE. The CDR3 length is 16 residues. The ends lost 4 bases at V and 5 bases at J; junction bases unmatched: 8. In nucleotides, the CDR3 is TGTGCCAGCAGCAAATCCCGGGACAGGGGAAATGAAAAACTGTTTTTT. This translates into CASSKSRDRGNEKLFF.

This rearrangement joins TRBV5-5 to TRBJ1-1; 11 bases are shared with TRBD1. Germline V CDR1 and CDR2: SGHKS, YYEKEE (reference sequence). V shed 4 bases and J 4 bases; nucleotides not matched to a gene: 9. This CDR3 has 16 residues. The CDR3 reads CASSIGQGAGATEAFF. In DNA form, the CDR3 reads TGTGCCAGCAGCATCGGACAGGGGGCGGGGGCCACTGAAGCTTTCTTT.

The CDR3 loop reads CASSLGFMNTEAFF. CDR3 sequence (DNA): TGTGCCAGCAGCTTGGGATTCATGAACACTGAAGCTTTCTTT. The gene calls are TRBV7-2 and TRBJ1-1, with D hard to call. Trimming took 3 bases from V and 0 from J, leaving 8 bases between them. This CDR3 contains 14 residues. Germline CDR1 is SGHTA and CDR2 is FQGNSA. Drawing the rest from reference TRBV7-2 and TRBJ1-1, the complete variable domain is GAGVSQSPSNKVTEKGKDVELRCDPISGHTALYWYRQSLGQGLEFLIYFQGNSAPDKSGLPSDRFSAERTGGSVSTLTIQRTQQEDSAVYLCASSLGFMNTEAFFGQGTRLTVV.

J is TRBJ2-3 and V is TRBV10-3, with 10 bases aligning to TRBD2. The CDR3 has 14 residues. Germline CDR1 reads ENHRY; CDR2 reads SYGVKD. V trimming: 5 bases; J trimming: 4 bases; junction bases outside the gene matches: 3. The CDR3: CAISSGRVPDTQYF. The CDR3 coding sequence is TGTGCCATCAGTAGCGGGAGGGTACCAGATACGCAGTATTTT.

The chain employs TRBV19 and TRBJ2-4; 8 nucleotides agree with TRBD1. This CDR3 is 14 amino acids long. The trim removed 2 bases at V and 6 bases at J, leaving 3 bases unmatched. Germline assignment: CDR1 LNHDA and CDR2 SQIVND (reference sequence). CDR3 coding DNA: TGTGCCAGTAGTATAAACAGGGGGTCAAACATTCAGTACTTC. Translating it yields CASSINRGSNIQYF. Together with reference TRBV19 and TRBJ2-4, the CDR3 gives the full variable domain: DGGITQSPKYLFRKEGQNVTLSCEQNLNHDAMYWYRQDPGQGLRLIYYSQIVNDFQKGDIAEGYSVSREKKESFPLTVTSAQKNPTAFYLCASSINRGSNIQYFGAGTRLSVL.

The V call is TRBV5-6, the J call TRBJ1-3; TRBD1 matches 8 bases. This CDR3 region has 15 residues. From germline, CDR1 is SGHDT and CDR2 YYEEEE. The J segment lost 4 bases and the V segment lost 0 bases, leaving 3 bases of the junction unmatched. The DNA for the CDR3 is TGTGCCAGCAGCTTGGGACAGGGGTTCGGAAACACCATATATTTT. It specifies CASSLGQGFGNTIYF.

A single count supports this clone. This rearrangement joins TRBV4-1 to TRBJ2-1; 11 bases match TRBD2. This CDR3 comprises 18 residues. Germline-derived CDR1 and CDR2 are MGHRA and YSYEKL. The junction had 15 bases not matched to a gene; V was cut back by 3 bases and J by 8 bases. The CDR3, as DNA: TGCGCCAGCAGCCAGACCCTCGGGACTAGCGGCCCCCGGGATGAGCAGTTCTTC. The encoded protein is CASSQTLGTSGPRDEQFF.

V is TRBV7-6 and J is TRBJ2-1; the D gene could be TRBD1 or TRBD2 (5 bases each). The CDR3 runs to 13 residues. Germline V gene lookup returns CDR1 SGHVS and CDR2 FNYEAQ. Trimming pared 4 bases from V and 9 bases from J, leaving 13 bases between. The DNA for the CDR3 is TGTGCCAGCAGCTACGGGGCTGGCAGTGAGCAGTTCTTC. This translates into CASSYGAGSEQFF. Together with reference TRBV7-6 and TRBJ2-1, the CDR3 gives the full variable domain: GAGVSQSPRYKVTKRGQDVALRCDPISGHVSLYWYRQALGQGPEFLTYFNYEAQQDKSGLPNDRFSAERPEGSISTLTIQRTEQRDSAMYRCASSYGAGSEQFFGPGTRLTVL.